At least ten counts were recorded for the clone carrying this T cell receptor beta chain. Its antigen is unidentified. The sample belongs to a study of neurological immune-mediated disorders. The study's findings and limits: Private repertoires in all groups were suggested by the absence of shared CDR3 amino acid sequences among expanded clones across subjects.

TCRdb passed the 5' RACE reads through MiXCR, listing each CDR3 protein once. The profile shows some 56,000 distinct CDR3 sequences, around 3.5% of them singletons. Germline V gene sequence: CDR1 SGHRS, CDR2 YFSETQ. The CDR3 spans 17 residues. The V gene lost 1 base and the J gene lost 8 bases, with 21 bases spanning the gap. This TCR was sampled from a man in his 60s with multiple sclerosis. The J gene is TRBJ2-2, the V gene TRBV5-1; the D is unclear. The sequenced sample was PBMCs. The CDR3 loop reads CASSLIPGAGPRGELFF. The CDR3 DNA sequence: TGCGCCAGCAGCTTGATTCCTGGCGCAGGTCCAAGAGGGGAGCTGTTTTTT.